This TCR beta chain was sequenced during a study of T cell changes during pregnancy in multiple sclerosis. V was cut by 3 bases and J by 0 bases, with 14 bases left in between. This CDR3 region has 16 residues. Germline lookup yields CDR1 LGHNA and CDR2 YSLEER. Clones were sequenced by immunoSEQ multiplex PCR, and TCRdb holds only the in-frame ones, with some missing. This sample has some 40,000 clones, with roughly nine tenths found just once. Sequencing used CD4+ T cells from peripheral blood mononuclear cells, obtained in the first trimester of pregnancy. The TCR comes from a female donor with multiple sclerosis, enrolled in a pregnancy study. The chain couples TRBV4-3 to TRBJ1-2, with D hard to call. In DNA form, the CDR3 reads TGCGCCAGCAGCCAGGCCCCGTGGGCAGCTAACTATGGCTACACCTTC. Amino acid sequence: CASSQAPWAANYGYTF.